Detailed here is one T cell receptor (beta chain). This entry belongs to a study of blood T cell repertoires in COVID-19. The assay was immunoSEQ multiplex PCR, and TCRdb's table has in-frame clones only and misses some. This sample yields more than 250,000 clones, of which about nine tenths are seen a single time; 1% belongs to the top ten. Germline-derived CDR1 and CDR2 are SGHAT and FQDESV (reference sequence). Trimming cost V 4 bases and J 5 bases; bases outside gene matches: 4. The CDR3 sequence is 14 residues long. The sequence was obtained from a man aged 45 to 65 with active or convalescent COVID-19. The source material was peripheral blood. The genes are TRBV11-1 and TRBJ2-5; TRBD1 agrees at 10 bases. The CDR3 sequence: CASSSDRGMETQYF. CDR3 DNA sequence: TGTGCCAGCAGCTCGGACAGGGGGATGGAGACCCAGTACTTC.